Each of the 9 T cell receptor beta chains below was sequenced from the same sample in a study of blood T cells in healthy people across ages. Sample-barcoded 5' priming and a J-beta primer mix drove a second PCR of 7 to 11 cycles. TCRdb reprocessed the 5' RACE reads via MiXCR and lists one record per CDR3 protein. Of 1.5 million to 2 million distinct CDR3 sequences in the sample, around half were seen once. Input material: blood. The receptors were gathered from a woman aged 40 to 49 in good health.

This clonotype was counted a few times. The chain employs TRBV19 and TRBJ1-6, with 10 bases lining up with TRBD1. Germline trimming cut 8 bases from V and 10 bases from J; bases unmatched to any gene: 5. Germline assignment: CDR1 LNHDA and CDR2 SQIVND (reference sequence). The CDR3 consists of 13 residues. CDR3 sequence (DNA): TGTGCCAGTTTGGACAGGGGGACCTCACCCCTCCACTTT. Its protein product is CASLDRGTSPLHF.

This chain joins TRBV5-4 and TRBJ2-4; TRBD1 might be the D (6 bases). The J call may be mistaken, given a closer DNA end match to TRBJ2-7. Germline CDR1 reads SGHNT; CDR2 reads YYREEE (reference sequence). The CDR3 contains 17 residues. This CDR3 is CASSLPRMTGMDHEQYF. The CDR3 DNA sequence: TGTGCCAGCAGCTTGCCCCGGATGACAGGTATGGACCACGAGCAGTACTTC.

A few counts support this clonotype. V and J are TRBV15 and TRBJ2-5; D call uncertain. Germline CDR1 LNHNV, CDR2 YYDKDF (reference sequence). V was shortened by 6 bases and J by 4 bases, with 12 bases between the two germline ends. This CDR3 is built from 13 residues. DNA of the CDR3: TGTGCCACCAGAGGCCGCGGCTCAGAGACCCAGTACTTC. This gives the protein CATRGRGSETQYF.

The gene calls are TRBV6-1 and TRBJ2-7; a weak D match, TRBD2 (5 bases). The CDR3 totals 14 residues. The V end lost 3 bases, the J end lost 6 bases, and 15 bases lay between the germline ends. Looked up from germline, CDR1 is MNHNS and CDR2 is SASEGT. CDR3: CASSDEGFPVEQYF. The CDR3 DNA is TGTGCCAGCAGTGACGAGGGATTCCCTGTCGAGCAGTACTTC.

The chain carries TRBV7-2 and TRBJ2-1; 8 bases line up with TRBD2. V gave up 2 bases and J gave up 6 bases; unmatched junction bases: 3. This CDR3 has 14 residues. The germline V gene has CDR1 SGHTA and CDR2 FQGNSA. The CDR3 protein is CASSLKLAVNEQFF. The CDR3 nucleotides read TGTGCCAGCAGCTTAAAACTAGCGGTCAATGAGCAGTTCTTC. Supplemented by reference TRBV7-2 and TRBJ2-1, the full variable domain reads GAGVSQSPSNKVTEKGKDVELRCDPISGHTALYWYRQSLGQGLEFLIYFQGNSAPDKSGLPSDRFSAERTGGSVSTLTIQRTQQEDSAVYLCASSLKLAVNEQFFGPGTRLTVL.

This chain uses TRBV28 with TRBJ2-1; 9 bases map to TRBD1. CDR1 is MDHEN, CDR2 SYDVKM, per germline. V trimming: 6 bases; J trimming: 10 bases; junction bases outside the gene matches: 13. The CDR3 runs to 15 residues. The CDR3 nucleotides are TGTGCCAGCAGCGACCTCACAGGGGGCTTCTACGAGCAGTTCTTC. It codes for CASSDLTGGFYEQFF.

The rearrangement uses TRBV25-1 and TRBJ1-4; TRBD1 is a possible D gene (6 bases). V lost 3 bases and J lost 8, with 19 bases in between. The length of the CDR3 is 16 residues. Germline lookup yields CDR1 MGHDK and CDR2 SYGVNS. CDR3 sequence: CASSDAPGTPQEKLFF. CDR3 coding DNA: TGTGCCAGCAGTGACGCCCCCGGGACACCTCAGGAAAAACTGTTTTTT. The variable domain in full, with the rest retrieved from reference TRBV25-1 and TRBJ1-4, is EADIYQTPRYLVIGTGKKITLECSQTMGHDKMYWYQQDPGMELHLIHYSYGVNSTEKGDLSSESTVSRIRTEHFPLTLESARPSHTSQYLCASSDAPGTPQEKLFFGSGTQLSVL.

This clonotype occurred a few times. The chain joins TRBV5-1 to TRBJ2-3, with 10 bases identical to TRBD1. CDR3 length: 16 amino acids. Germline assignment: CDR1 SGHRS and CDR2 YFSETQ. The trim removed 5 bases at V and 1 base at J, leaving 7 bases unmatched. CDR3 DNA: TGCGCCAGCAGGTCCGGACAGGGGGGGGGCACAGATACGCAGTATTTT. Translation gives CASRSGQGGGTDTQYF.

This clonotype has a handful of counts. The CDR3 region is CASTRDGSTDTQYF. The CDR3 nucleotides are TGTGCCAGCACCAGGGACGGGAGCACAGATACGCAGTATTTT. This sequence joins TRBV12-3 or TRBV12-4 and TRBJ2-3; D is tentatively TRBD1 or TRBD2 (5 bases each). The CDR3 spans 14 residues. Trimming stripped 7 bases from V and 0 bases from J, with 11 bases between.